Listed below are T cell receptor beta chains from one sample, sequenced in a study of shared clonotypes between healthy human individuals. Libraries were prepared by immunoSEQ multiplex PCR; TCRdb keeps only in-frame clonotypes and omits some of them. This table holds about 340,000 clones, about 70% found once. Sequenced material: memory CD4+ T cells sorted from blood. The receptor set was obtained from a man younger than 40 in good health. Each CDR3 is given with its conserved first and last residue. The D gene is left open where the match is weak. Not every row has a clone size; where given, it reads once, few, many or a size class.

J	size	D	V	CDR3	DNA
TRBJ1-3	-	-	TRBV7-7	CASSPPGSYRDSTKTGNTIYF	TGTGCTAGCAGCCCTCCCGGGAGTTACAGGGACTCAACTAAGACTGGAAACACCATATATTTT
TRBJ1-3	-	-	TRBV7-9	CAVSRTGNTIYF	TGTGCCGTTTCCCGCACGGGAAACACCATATATTTT
TRBJ2-3	-	-	TRBV10-2	CASSVRGSTDTQYF	TGCGCCAGCAGTGTCAGGGGTAGCACAGATACGCAGTATTTT
TRBJ1-2	-	TRBD1	TRBV4-2	CASSSATGGRGYTF	TGTGCCAGCAGCTCCGCCACAGGGGGCCGTGGCTACACCTTC
TRBJ1-5	once	-	TRBV7-8	CASSLHTRGYQPQHF	TGTGCCAGCAGCTTGCATACGAGGGGGTATCAGCCCCAGCATTTT
TRBJ2-7	-	TRBD2	TRBV5-4	CASSAGLAIHEQYF	TGTGCCAGCAGTGCGGGACTAGCTATCCACGAGCAGTACTTC
TRBJ2-1	-	TRBD2	TRBV11-3	CASSRTSGRANEQFF	TGTGCCAGCTCCCGGACTAGCGGGAGGGCGAATGAGCAGTTCTTC
TRBJ2-7	-	-	TRBV2	CASSEEDYRVYEQYF	TGTGCCAGCAGTGAAGAGGACTACAGGGTCTACGAGCAGTACTTC
TRBJ1-2	-	TRBD1	TRBV6-1	CASSGGDRSNYGYTF	TGTGCCAGCAGTGGCGGGGACAGATCCAACTATGGCTACACCTTC
TRBJ2-2	-	-	TRBV29-1	CSARQGGGTGELFF	TGCAGCGCCCGACAGGGAGGGGGGACCGGGGAGCTGTTTTTT
TRBJ2-2	-	TRBD1	TRBV5-1	CASSPRDSGELFF	TGCGCCAGCAGTCCTCGGGACAGCGGGGAGCTGTTTTTT
TRBJ1-1	-	-	TRBV18	CASSPLREDTEAFF	TGTGCCAGCTCACCGCTCAGGGAAGACACTGAAGCTTTCTTT
TRBJ2-7	-	-	TRBV11-2	CASSLDLASEAYEQYF	TGTGCCAGCAGCTTAGATTTGGCTAGCGAGGCCTACGAGCAGTACTTC
TRBJ1-4	-	TRBD1	TRBV14	CASSQGQGFANEKLFF	TGTGCCAGCAGCCAGGGACAGGGCTTCGCTAATGAAAAACTGTTTTTT
TRBJ2-3	few	TRBD1	TRBV9	CASSVEPPQGLKDTQYF	TGTGCCAGCAGCGTAGAGCCTCCACAGGGGTTAAAGGATACGCAGTATTTT
TRBJ2-1	-	TRBD2	TRBV29-1	CSVERTSATYNEQFF	TGCAGCGTTGAAAGGACTAGCGCAACCTACAATGAGCAGTTCTTC
TRBJ2-7	-	-	TRBV5-1	CASSLVTISYEQYF	TGCGCCAGCAGCTTGGTGACTATTTCCTACGAGCAGTACTTC
TRBJ2-1	-	TRBD2	TRBV9	CASSVEGLGVDEQFF	TGTGCCAGCAGCGTAGAAGGACTAGGGGTCGATGAGCAGTTCTTC
TRBJ2-5	few	-	TRBV28	CASSEGLTQYF	TGTGCCAGCAGCGAGGGTCTGACCCAGTACTTC
TRBJ2-7	-	TRBD2	TRBV7-2	CASSRGLAGWDEQYF	TGTGCCAGCAGCCGAGGACTAGCGGGATGGGACGAGCAGTACTTC
TRBJ2-5	-	-	TRBV6-5	CASGRRQETQYF	TGTGCCAGCGGGCGACGCCAAGAGACCCAGTACTTC
TRBJ1-3	few	TRBD1	TRBV27	CASSDRASGNTIYF	TGTGCCAGCAGCGACAGGGCATCCGGAAACACCATATATTTT
TRBJ2-7	few	-	TRBV19	CASSIDGRFYEQYF	TGTGCCAGTAGTATAGATGGGAGGTTTTACGAGCAGTACTTC
TRBJ2-1	-	-	TRBV4-3	CASSQDRNPGRSYNEQFF	TGCGCCAGCAGCCAAGATAGGAACCCGGGGAGGTCCTACAATGAGCAGTTCTTC
TRBJ1-5	-	-	TRBV27	CASSFGTGGNQPQHF	TGTGCCAGCAGTTTCGGGACCGGGGGCAATCAGCCCCAGCATTTT
TRBJ1-1	-	-	TRBV19	CATGLSRRATEAFF	TGTGCCACCGGACTGTCAAGGCGGGCCACTGAAGCTTTCTTT
TRBJ2-3	-	TRBD2	TRBV27	CASSPQRPSGIFGGRSTDTQYF	TGTGCCAGCAGTCCCCAACGGCCTAGCGGGATTTTCGGCGGCCGGAGCACAGATACGCAGTATTTT
TRBJ1-1	-	-	TRBV5-4	CASSWPSNTEAFF	TGTGCCAGCAGCTGGCCTTCGAACACTGAAGCTTTCTTT
TRBJ1-1	many	-	TRBV6-5	CASRDPNTEAFF	TGTGCCAGCAGGGACCCGAACACTGAAGCTTTCTTT
TRBJ2-1	-	TRBD2	TRBV28	CASSFPLAGDTYNEQFF	TGTGCCAGCAGTTTTCCATTAGCGGGAGATACCTACAATGAGCAGTTCTTC
TRBJ2-2	-	TRBD2	TRBV30	CAWSVGISGSNGELFF	TGTGCCTGGAGTGTAGGTATTAGCGGGAGTAACGGGGAGCTGTTTTTT
TRBJ2-7	-	TRBD2	TRBV7-9	CASTTGGARSSYEQYF	TGTGCCAGCACCACCGGGGGGGCGAGGAGCTCCTACGAGCAGTACTTC